This T cell receptor (beta chain) was captured in a study of T cells in tuberculosis. Whole-study context: A South African cohort included IGRA-negative adolescents, latently infected IGRA-positive adolescents and adults with active tuberculosis.

With respect to this clone: Its antigen is still unknown.

Study findings and constraints: Smaller distances to GMM-specific TCRs suggested their expansion in active tuberculosis.

Sequenced by immunoSEQ multiplex PCR; TCRdb stores in-frame clones only, minus some. This table holds under 50,000 clones, roughly 95% found once. Time point: new active TB diagnosis, blood taken before or within 7 days of starting treatment. Included patients were adults of at least 18, HIV-seronegative, South African. Tuberculosis was confirmed by positive sputum smear and/or M. tuberculosis culture. This clonotype was sampled from an adult with tuberculosis. The starting material was PBMCs, obtained at tuberculosis diagnosis.

The CDR3 here is CASRSYAGEQYF. The CDR3 nucleotides are TGTGCCAGTAGGAGCTACGCGGGCGAGCAGTACTTC. This rearrangement joins TRBV19 to TRBJ2-7; D might be TRBD2 (5 bases). The CDR3 is 12 amino acids. Germline V lookup: CDR1 LNHDA, CDR2 SQIVND (reference sequence). V shed 6 bases and J shed 6 bases, with 12 bases lying between them.